A selection of T cell receptor beta chains follows, all from one sample in a study of regulatory and conventional T cells in breast cancer. In TCRdb, the PCR reads were re-called with MiXCR into one record per CDR3 protein. Of some 9,900 distinct CDR3 sequences in the sample, roughly 34% were seen once. Sequencing used conventional T cells from blood. These receptors originate from a male donor in good health. Each CDR3 is given with its conserved first and last residue. Fields, in order: D gene, J gene, V gene, clone size, CDR3 DNA, CDR3 protein. The D gene is left open where the match is weak. Part of the rows lack a size; the others show once, few, many or a class for expanded clones.

D: -
J: TRBJ1-6
V: TRBV7-2
size: medium-sized
DNA: TGTGCCAGCAGCTTCGGATCGGGGGAGAGGTCCTATAATTCACCCCTCCACTTT
CDR3: CASSFGSGERSYNSPLHF

D: TRBD2
J: TRBJ2-5
V: TRBV5-1
size: -
DNA: TGCGCCTCCACGAGCGGGGAGCTCCAAGAGACCCAGTACTTC
CDR3: CASTSGELQETQYF

D: -
J: TRBJ1-5
V: TRBV20-1
size: -
DNA: TGCAGTGCTAGAGATCCAGGGGTTCAGCCCCAGCATTTT
CDR3: CSARDPGVQPQHF

D: -
J: TRBJ1-6
V: TRBV10-3
size: -
DNA: TGTGCCATCAGTGAGGGGGTAGATTCACCCCTCCACTTT
CDR3: CAISEGVDSPLHF

D: TRBD1
J: TRBJ1-1
V: TRBV5-1
size: medium-sized
DNA: TGCGCCAGCAGCGATGGGACAGGGGTCACTGAAGCTTTCTTT
CDR3: CASSDGTGVTEAFF

D: TRBD2
J: TRBJ2-7
V: TRBV3-1
size: medium-sized
DNA: TGTGCCAGCAGCCCAATAGCGGGGGGGCCTGGCGAGCAGTACTTC
CDR3: CASSPIAGGPGEQYF

D: -
J: TRBJ2-1
V: TRBV2
size: few
DNA: TGTGCCAGTTTCGGTTCTGTATTCCAGGAACGCAATGAGCAGTTCTTC
CDR3: CASFGSVFQERNEQFF

D: TRBD1
J: TRBJ2-7
V: TRBV11-2
size: medium-sized
DNA: TGTGCCAGCAGATTGGACAGGGCTTCCTACGAGCAGTACTTC
CDR3: CASRLDRASYEQYF

D: -
J: TRBJ1-2
V: TRBV6-1
size: few
DNA: TGTGCCAGCAGCGTAATGGAGACTCAGAATGGCTACACCTTC
CDR3: CASSVMETQNGYTF

D: -
J: TRBJ2-7
V: TRBV5-1
size: -
DNA: TGCGCCAGCAGCTTGGAGGCCAGGGGAAGCTCCTACGAGCAGTACTTC
CDR3: CASSLEARGSSYEQYF